Sequencing of this TCR beta chain was carried out in a study of T-cell reconstitution after alpha-beta-depleted transplantation in children. V lost 5 bases, J lost 2 bases, and 8 bases stayed unmatched. Germline lookup yields CDR1 GTSNPN and CDR2 SVGIG (reference sequence). The CDR3 length is 15 residues. Unique molecular identifiers tagged the TCRbeta library. TCRdb called the PCR reads again in MiXCR, with one record for every CDR3 protein. The repertoire consists of around 130,000 distinct CDR3 sequences, with roughly 9.7% occurring once and the leading ten covering about 25%. The sequence derives from a girl under three years old who had a stem cell transplant for combined immunodeficiency, so the T cells may come from the graft donor. Material: PBMCs, mostly from graft donor cells, obtained 180 days after TCRalphabeta/CD19-depleted stem cell transplant. The chain couples TRBV30 to TRBJ1-4; 7 nucleotides match TRBD1. The CDR3 DNA is TGTGCCTGGGTACCCAACAGGGGCACTAATGAAAAACTGTTTTTT. This translates into CAWVPNRGTNEKLFF.